The T cell receptor beta chain under discussion was sequenced for a study of cytomegalovirus exposure and HLA in healthy donors. On the study more broadly: A prior study identified 117 million unique TCR beta sequences from 200 million or so T cells. Study results and caveats: Donors were assumed by presence/absence analyses to have roughly uniform sequencing depth. What was likely a sequencing artifact was a cluster of highly shared sequence variants.

Remarks on this clone: What it binds is unknown. At one end the junction does not follow the germline gene, possibly because of a read error.

Vbeta (60) and Jbeta (13) primers were used in the PCR. Produced via immunoSEQ multiplex PCR; TCRdb's table is partial and in-frame only. The sample shows around 140,000 clones, about 9.1% of them seen only once. The CDR3 is 17 amino acids. The germline V gene encodes CDR1 LNHDA and CDR2 SQIVND (reference sequence). The chain employs TRBV19 and TRBJ2-3, with TRBD2 matching over 10 bases. The receptor's source is a woman in her 40s in good health and CMV-seropositive. Sequenced material: PBMCs. DNA for the CDR3: TGTGCCAGTAGTCCCCGATTAGGTCTAGCGGGGGCCGATACACAGTATTTT. Protein product: CASSPRLGLAGADTQYF.